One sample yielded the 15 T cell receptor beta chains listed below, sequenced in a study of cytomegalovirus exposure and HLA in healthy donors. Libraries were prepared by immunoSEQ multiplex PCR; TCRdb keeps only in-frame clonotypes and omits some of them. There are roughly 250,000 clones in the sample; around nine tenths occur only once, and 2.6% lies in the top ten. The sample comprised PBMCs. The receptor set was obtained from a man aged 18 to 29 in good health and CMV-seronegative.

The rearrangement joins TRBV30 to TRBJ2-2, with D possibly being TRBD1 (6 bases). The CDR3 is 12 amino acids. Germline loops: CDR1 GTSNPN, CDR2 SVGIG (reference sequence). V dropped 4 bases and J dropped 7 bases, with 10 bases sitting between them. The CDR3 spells CAWTGVGGELFF. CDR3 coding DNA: TGTGCCTGGACAGGGGTAGGCGGGGAGCTGTTTTTT.

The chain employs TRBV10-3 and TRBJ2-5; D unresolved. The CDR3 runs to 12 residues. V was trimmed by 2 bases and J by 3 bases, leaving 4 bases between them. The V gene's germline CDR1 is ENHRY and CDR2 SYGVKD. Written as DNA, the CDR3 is TGTGCCATCAGTGAGCGGGAAGAGACCCAGTACTTC. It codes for CAISEREETQYF.

The CDR3 nucleotides read TGTGCCAGCAGCTTAGAAGTGCGTCAGCCCCAGCATTTT. Its protein product is CASSLEVRQPQHF. This chain uses TRBV11-2 with TRBJ1-5; no clear D gene. Trimming took 0 bases from V and 6 from J, leaving 6 bases between them. This CDR3 comprises 13 residues. Germline V CDR1 and CDR2: SGHAT, FQNNGV.

In nucleotides, the CDR3 is TGTGCCTGGAGCGGGAGGAACTCCGCCGGGGAGCTGTTTTTT. This encodes CAWSGRNSAGELFF. The J gene is TRBJ2-2, the V gene TRBV30; the match to TRBD2 covers 7 bases. The CDR3 covers 14 residues. The germline gives CDR1 GTSNPN, CDR2 SVGIG (reference sequence). The junction had 7 bases not matched to a gene; V was cut back by 3 bases and J by 6 bases.

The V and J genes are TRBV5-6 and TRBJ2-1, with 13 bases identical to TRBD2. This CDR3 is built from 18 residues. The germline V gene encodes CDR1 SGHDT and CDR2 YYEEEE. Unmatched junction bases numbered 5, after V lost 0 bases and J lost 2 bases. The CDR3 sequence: CASSLETSGRRAYNEQFF. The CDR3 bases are TGTGCCAGCAGCTTGGAGACTAGCGGGAGGAGAGCCTACAATGAGCAGTTCTTC.

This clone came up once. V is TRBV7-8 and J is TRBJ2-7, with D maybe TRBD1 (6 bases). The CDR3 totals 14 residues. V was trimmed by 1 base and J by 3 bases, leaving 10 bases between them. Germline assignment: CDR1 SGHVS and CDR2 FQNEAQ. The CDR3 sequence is CASSLGTARYEQYF. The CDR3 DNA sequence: TGTGCCAGCAGCTTAGGGACAGCGCGCTACGAGCAGTACTTC.

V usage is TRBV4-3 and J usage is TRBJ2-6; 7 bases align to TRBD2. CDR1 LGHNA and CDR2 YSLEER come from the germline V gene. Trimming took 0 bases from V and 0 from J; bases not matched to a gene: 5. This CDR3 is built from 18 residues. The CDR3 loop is CASSQDGTSDSGANVLTF. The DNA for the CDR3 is TGCGCCAGCAGCCAAGATGGCACTAGCGACTCTGGGGCCAACGTCCTGACTTTC.

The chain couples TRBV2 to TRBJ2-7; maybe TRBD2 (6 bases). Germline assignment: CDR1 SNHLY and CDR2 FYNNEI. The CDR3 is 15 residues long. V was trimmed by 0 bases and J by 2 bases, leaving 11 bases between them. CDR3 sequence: CASSEAEGPAYEQYF. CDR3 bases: TGTGCCAGCAGTGAAGCGGAGGGGCCCGCCTACGAGCAGTACTTC.

In nucleotides, the CDR3 is TGTGCCAGCAGCTTACCAAGGGGGAACACTGAAGCTTTCTTT. Protein product: CASSLPRGNTEAFF. The chain employs TRBV7-8 and TRBJ1-1; weak D call: TRBD1 (5 bases). V lost 2 bases and J lost 1, with 8 bases in between. The CDR3 extends over 14 amino acids. Germline lookup yields CDR1 SGHVS and CDR2 FQNEAQ.

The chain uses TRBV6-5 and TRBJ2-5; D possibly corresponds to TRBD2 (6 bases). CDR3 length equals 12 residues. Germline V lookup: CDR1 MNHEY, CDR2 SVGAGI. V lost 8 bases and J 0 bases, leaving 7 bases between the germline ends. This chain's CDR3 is CASGGYQETQYF. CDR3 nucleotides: TGTGCCAGCGGGGGGTACCAAGAGACCCAGTACTTC.

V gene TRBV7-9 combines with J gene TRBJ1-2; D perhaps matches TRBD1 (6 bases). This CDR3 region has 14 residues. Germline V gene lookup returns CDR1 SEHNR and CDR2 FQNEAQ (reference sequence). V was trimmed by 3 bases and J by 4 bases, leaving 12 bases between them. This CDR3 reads CASSFRTDGYGYTF. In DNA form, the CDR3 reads TGTGCCAGCAGCTTTCGGACAGACGGCTATGGCTACACCTTC.

CDR3 nucleotides: TGTGCCAGCAGGCCGGGACAGGGAGATGGCTACACCTTC. Its protein is CASRPGQGDGYTF. The chain links TRBV6-6 to TRBJ1-2; 9 bases match TRBD1. The CDR3 length is 13 residues. Losses at the gene ends were 6 bases for V and 6 bases for J; bases not matched to a gene: 5. Germline V gene sequence: CDR1 MNHNY, CDR2 SVGAGI (reference sequence).

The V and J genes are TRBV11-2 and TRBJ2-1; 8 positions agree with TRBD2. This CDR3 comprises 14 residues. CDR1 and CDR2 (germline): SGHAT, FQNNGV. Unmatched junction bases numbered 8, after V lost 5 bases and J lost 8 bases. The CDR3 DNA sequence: TGTGCCAGCAGCCGCACCGGGACTAGGGATGAGCAGTTCTTC. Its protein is CASSRTGTRDEQFF.

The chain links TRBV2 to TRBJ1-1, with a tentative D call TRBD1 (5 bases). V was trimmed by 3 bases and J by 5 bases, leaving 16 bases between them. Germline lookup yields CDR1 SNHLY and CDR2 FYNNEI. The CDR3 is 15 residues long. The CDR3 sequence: CASSDFDSGGTEAFF. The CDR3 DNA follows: TGTGCCAGCAGTGACTTCGACAGCGGAGGGACTGAAGCTTTCTTT.

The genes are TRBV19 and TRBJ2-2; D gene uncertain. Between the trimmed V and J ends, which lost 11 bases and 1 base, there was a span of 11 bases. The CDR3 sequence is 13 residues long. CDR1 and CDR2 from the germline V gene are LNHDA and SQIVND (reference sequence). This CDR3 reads CAVSSRNTGELFF. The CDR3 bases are TGTGCCGTATCTTCCAGGAACACCGGGGAGCTGTTTTTT. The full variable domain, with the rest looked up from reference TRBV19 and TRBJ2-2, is DGGITQSPKYLFRKEGQNVTLSCEQNLNHDAMYWYRQDPGQGLRLIYYSQIVNDFQKGDIAEGYSVSREKKESFPLTVTSAQKNPTAFYLCAVSSRNTGELFFGEGSRLTVL.